The 11 T cell receptor beta chains reported below all come from one sample, sequenced in a study of blood T cells in healthy people across ages. Alongside a J-beta primer mix, a sample-barcoded 5' primer served in a second PCR lasting roughly 6 to 11 cycles. In TCRdb, the 5' RACE reads were re-called with MiXCR into one record per CDR3 protein. This table has more than 800,000 distinct CDR3 sequences, roughly 26% appearing once. Material: blood. These receptor sequences come from a woman of 80 years or more in good health.

Note on this clonotype: The junction shows a germline mismatch at one end, possibly a read error. The chain links TRBV7-2 to TRBJ1-5; D unclear. This CDR3 has 14 residues. The germline CDR1 and CDR2 sequences are SGHTA and FQGNSA. The CDR3 sequence is CASSPQLSNRPQHF. CDR3 DNA: TGTGCCAGCAGCCCCCAGTTAAGCAATCGGCCCCAGCATTTT. The variable domain in full, with the rest retrieved from reference TRBV7-2 and TRBJ1-5, is GAGVSQSPSNKVTEKGKDVELRCDPISGHTALYWYRQSLGQGLEFLIYFQGNSAPDKSGLPSDRFSAERTGGSVSTLTIQRTQQEDSAVYLCASSPQLSNRPQHFGDGTRLSIL.

The sample holds many counts of this clonotype. This sequence joins TRBV27 and TRBJ1-2, with D maybe TRBD1 (6 bases). The V gene's germline CDR1 is MNHEY and CDR2 SMNVEV (reference sequence). V was trimmed by 6 bases and J by 3 bases, leaving 17 bases between them. CDR3 length: 15 amino acids. The CDR3 DNA sequence: TGTGCCAGCAGCCCTACACAGGGAAGGGACTATGGCTACACCTTC. Protein product: CASSPTQGRDYGYTF.

The chain couples TRBV7-9 to TRBJ1-4; 9 nucleotides line up with TRBD1. CDR3 size: 17 residues. The germline CDR1 and CDR2 sequences are SEHNR and FQNEAQ (reference sequence). Trimming removed 6 bases from V and 4 bases from J; junction bases left unmatched: 12. The CDR3 DNA reads TGTGCCAGCAGATCGTCGGGGACAGGGATGCTTAATGAAAAACTGTTTTTT. Its translation is CASRSSGTGMLNEKLFF.

This clonotype was found a few times. This clone may be a read error of a much larger clone one base away. V and J are TRBV19 and TRBJ2-1; 8 bases are a match to TRBD1. Germline trimming cut 6 bases from V and 10 bases from J; bases unmatched to any gene: 17. Germline V CDR1 and CDR2: LNHDA, SQIVND (reference sequence). The CDR3 is made up of 16 amino acids. The CDR3 sequence: CASSLTGTGRHREQFF. The CDR3 DNA is TGTGCCAGTAGCCTAACCGGGACAGGCAGGCATAGGGAGCAGTTCTTC.

This chain uses TRBV5-1 with TRBJ2-5, with no clear D. This CDR3 is built from 17 residues. V was cut by 1 base and J by 2 bases, with 18 bases left in between. Germline values: CDR1 SGHRS, CDR2 YFSETQ. The CDR3 DNA reads as TGCGCCAGCAGCTTGAATTCCCCCAGCAGCCTACAAGAGACCCAGTACTTC. Amino acid sequence: CASSLNSPSSLQETQYF. Full variable domain (remainder filled in from reference TRBV5-1 and TRBJ2-5): KAGVTQTPRYLIKTRGQQVTLSCSPISGHRSVSWYQQTPGQGLQFLFEYFSETQRNKGNFPGRFSGRQFSNSRSEMNVSTLELGDSALYLCASSLNSPSSLQETQYFGPGTRLLVL.

In this sample, this clonotype turned up many times. J is TRBJ2-3 and V is TRBV20-1, with a possible D match to TRBD1 (5 bases). In germline, CDR1 is DFQATT, CDR2 SNEGSKA (reference sequence). This CDR3 has 14 residues. Trimming took off 3 bases at V and 4 bases at J, with 14 bases between the two ends. The CDR3 here is CSARDIILPDTQYF. For the CDR3, the DNA is TGCAGTGCTAGGGACATCATACTTCCAGATACGCAGTATTTT.

This clonotype occurred many times. The V call is TRBV5-1, the J call TRBJ2-1; unclear D gene. The CDR3 sequence is 16 residues long. Germline V gives CDR1 SGHRS, CDR2 YFSETQ. Deletions cut 4 bases from V and 5 bases from J, with 19 bases between. The CDR3 coding sequence is TGCGCCAGCAGCACCCCTCTCGGTACGGCAAACAATGAGCAGTTCTTC. It yields the protein CASSTPLGTANNEQFF.

A word on this clonotype: A much more abundant neighbour one base away suggests this may be a read error. This sequence joins TRBV10-3 and TRBJ1-2; TRBD1 matches at 9 bases. Germline V gene lookup returns CDR1 ENHRY and CDR2 SYGVKD. With 0 bases clipped from V and 6 bases from J, the junction kept 2 bases outside the gene matches. There are 14 residues in the CDR3. The CDR3 protein is CAISESDRGDGYTF. The DNA of the CDR3 is TGTGCCATCAGTGAGTCCGACAGGGGGGATGGCTACACCTTC.

There are a few counts of this clonotype. The V and J genes are TRBV7-2 and TRBJ1-1; 9 nucleotides align to TRBD1. The V gene end was trimmed by 5 bases and the J gene end by 5 bases; junction bases not matched to a gene: 6. The CDR3 is made up of 14 amino acids. Germline V lookup: CDR1 SGHTA, CDR2 FQGNSA. The CDR3 protein is CASSRTGVGTEAFF. The DNA of the CDR3 is TGTGCCAGCAGCCGGACAGGGGTTGGGACTGAAGCTTTCTTT. The full variable domain, in which reference TRBV7-2 and TRBJ1-1 provide the parts outside the CDR3, is GAGVSQSPSNKVTEKGKDVELRCDPISGHTALYWYRQSLGQGLEFLIYFQGNSAPDKSGLPSDRFSAERTGGSVSTLTIQRTQQEDSAVYLCASSRTGVGTEAFFGQGTRLTVV.

At least ten counts were recorded for this clonotype. The chain has TRBV3-1 and TRBJ2-4; 13 nucleotides match TRBD2. The ends lost 1 base at V and 0 bases at J; junction bases unmatched: 9. The CDR3 has 20 residues. Germline CDR1 LGHDT, CDR2 YNNKEL (reference sequence). CDR3 coding DNA: TGTGCCAGCAGCCAAGTATTGGGACTAGCGGGAATCTTAGCCAAAAACATTCAGTACTTC. Its translation: CASSQVLGLAGILAKNIQYF.

In this sample, this clonotype turned up many times. The V call is TRBV5-6, the J call TRBJ1-1; 10 nucleotides line up with TRBD1. The trim removed 4 bases at V and 3 bases at J, leaving 12 bases unmatched. The CDR3 covers 17 residues. Germline V gene lookup returns CDR1 SGHDT and CDR2 YYEEEE. The CDR3 nucleotides read TGTGCCAGCAGCGCGACAGGGGGCGTATTAGGGGACACTGAAGCTTTCTTT. It specifies CASSATGGVLGDTEAFF.